This TCR beta chain derives from a study of Ad26.COV2.S vaccination and SARS-CoV-2 variants. About the research overall: Trial arm assignment for the donor was COV1001 Ad26.COV2.S. Ad26.COV2.S was injected intramuscularly once or twice, 56 days apart.

Trimming cost V 6 bases and J 1 base; bases outside gene matches: 7. The CDR3 is made up of 15 amino acids. In germline, CDR1 is LGHNT, CDR2 FRNRAP. Concerning this clone: The antigen remains undetermined.

Only in-frame clones appear in the TCRdb table, and some are missing; sequencing was by immunoSEQ multiplex PCR. The sample holds 300,000 to 400,000 clones, 80% to 90% seen once. Treatment defined: around 19 received Ad26.COV2.S at low or high dose, single or two shots; five or six received placebo; per-sample allocation not given. Specimens were obtained on day 63 following the first vaccine or placebo injection. Wuhan-strain SARS-CoV-2 spike was expressed by the Ad26 vector that made up the vaccine. Notes on the study in general: Measures of TCR breadth and depth may have fallen short of total T cell responses.

The rearrangement links TRBV12-5 to TRBJ2-7; 9 bases agree with TRBD1. Material: peripheral blood, obtained in a trial of Ad26.COV2.S vaccine versus placebo. This TCR came from a person between 18 and 65 years old who received the Ad26.COV2.S COVID-19 vaccine or a placebo. CDR3 coding DNA: TGTGCTAGTGGATTTCCGGGACAGGGATCCTACGAGCAGTACTTC. Translating it yields CASGFPGQGSYEQYF.